The 26 T cell receptor beta chains below were found in one sample sequenced in a study of cytomegalovirus exposure and HLA in healthy donors. The PCR had 60 Vbeta and 13 Jbeta primers. Sequencing used immunoSEQ multiplex PCR; TCRdb keeps in-frame clones, though not all of them. The data contain 90,000 to 110,000 clones, about 70% of them singletons. The sample consisted of PBMCs. These receptors came from a man aged 25 to 40 in good health and CMV-seronegative.

A few counts support this clone. The chain joins TRBV9 to TRBJ2-5; a weak D match, TRBD2 (6 bases). Germline CDR1 is SGDLS and CDR2 is YYNGEE. The V end lost 3 bases, the J end lost 4 bases, and 16 bases lay between the germline ends. The CDR3 is 15 residues long. CDR3 nucleotides: TGTGCCAGCAGCGATATAGCCGGGGGAGCAGAGACCCAGTACTTC. Translation gives CASSDIAGGAETQYF.

In DNA form, the CDR3 reads TGTGCCACCAGCAGAGATTTGTCCCTAGCGGGAGACGAGCAGTACTTC. Amino acid sequence: CATSRDLSLAGDEQYF. The gene calls are TRBV15 and TRBJ2-7; TRBD2 matches 10 bases. With 0 bases clipped from V and 5 bases from J, the junction kept 7 bases outside the gene matches. Germline CDR1 and CDR2: LNHNV and YYDKDF (reference sequence). This CDR3 has 16 residues.

For this clone: Other DNA sequences in this specimen translate into the identical CDR3. V is TRBV19 and J is TRBJ2-2; 7 positions match TRBD1. Germline trimming cut 7 bases from V and 5 bases from J; bases unmatched to any gene: 10. The germline gives CDR1 LNHDA, CDR2 SQIVND (reference sequence). The CDR3 extends over 15 amino acids. CDR3 sequence reads: CASNHRGRGTGELFF. The DNA for the CDR3 is TGTGCCAGTAATCACAGGGGCCGTGGTACCGGGGAGCTGTTTTTT.

This clone was observed once. V and J are TRBV30 and TRBJ1-3; the D is unclear. Deletions cut 3 bases from V and 0 bases from J, with 9 bases between. The CDR3 loop spans 14 amino acids. CDR1 is GTSNPN and CDR2 is SVGIG in the germline V gene (reference sequence). The chain's CDR3 is CAWSSGVSGNTIYF. For the CDR3, the DNA is TGTGCCTGGAGCTCCGGTGTCTCTGGAAACACCATATATTTT.

The genes are TRBV5-6 and TRBJ2-5, with D possibly TRBD1 on 6 matching bases. The germline V gene encodes CDR1 SGHDT and CDR2 YYEEEE. Trimming left V 1 base short and J 5 bases short, with 18 bases between. This CDR3 has 16 residues. CDR3 protein: CASSLFYRDLGETQYF. As DNA, the CDR3 is TGTGCCAGCAGCTTGTTTTACAGGGACCTGGGGGAGACCCAGTACTTC.

The chain recombines TRBV7-2 with TRBJ2-5, with TRBD2 matching 7 bases. Germline lookup yields CDR1 SGHTA and CDR2 FQGNSA. With 2 bases clipped from V and 3 bases from J, the junction kept 3 bases outside the gene matches. CDR3 length: 14 amino acids. CDR3 amino acids: CASSLFAGEETQYF. The CDR3 coding sequence is TGTGCCAGCAGCTTATTTGCGGGAGAAGAGACCCAGTACTTC.

The V gene is TRBV27, the J gene TRBJ1-6, with D hard to call. Trimming took off 2 bases at V and 10 bases at J, with 12 bases between the two ends. CDR3 length: 14 residues. Looked up from germline, CDR1 is MNHEY and CDR2 is SMNVEV (reference sequence). CDR3 DNA sequence: TGTGCCAGCAGTTTAAAACTCCTGGGCTCACCCCTCCACTTT. Translation: CASSLKLLGSPLHF.

The table lists this clone with a few counts. The genes are TRBV11-3 and TRBJ2-2, with 7 bases lining up with TRBD2. Germline values: CDR1 SGHNT, CDR2 YENEEA. The CDR3 covers 18 residues. The J segment lost 0 bases and the V segment lost 6 bases, leaving 13 bases of the junction unmatched. The CDR3 here is CASSAPGLPFANTGELFF. The CDR3 DNA reads TGTGCCAGCAGTGCCCCGGGACTACCGTTCGCGAACACCGGGGAGCTGTTTTTT.

Here the CDR3 reads CASSEQEATNYGYTF. CDR3 coding DNA: TGTGCCAGCAGTGAACAGGAGGCGACTAACTATGGCTACACCTTC. This chain joins TRBV2 and TRBJ1-2, with D uncertain. Looked up from germline, CDR1 is SNHLY and CDR2 is FYNNEI. CDR3 size: 15 residues. V was cut by 2 bases and J by 0 bases, with 10 bases left in between. Full variable domain (outside the CDR3, taken from reference TRBV2 and TRBJ1-2): EPEVTQTPSHQVTQMGQEVILRCVPISNHLYFYWYRQILGQKVEFLVSFYNNEISEKSEIFDDQFSVERPDGSNFTLKIRSTKLEDSAMYFCASSEQEATNYGYTFGSGTRLTVV.

This chain links TRBV11-2 with TRBJ2-3, with a possible D match to TRBD2 (5 bases). The V end was cut by 3 bases, the J end by 0 bases, with 10 bases between. This CDR3 spans 15 amino acids. Germline values: CDR1 SGHAT, CDR2 FQNNGV. The CDR3 loop is CASSLSRGSTDTQYF. CDR3 DNA: TGTGCCAGCAGCTTGTCTCGAGGGAGCACAGATACGCAGTATTTT. Full variable domain (remainder filled in from reference TRBV11-2 and TRBJ2-3): EAGVAQSPRYKIIEKRQSVAFWCNPISGHATLYWYQQILGQGPKLLIQFQNNGVVDDSQLPKDRFSAERLKGVDSTLKIQPAKLEDSAVYLCASSLSRGSTDTQYFGPGTRLTVL.

The chain links TRBV11-3 to TRBJ1-5; D is unresolved. From germline, CDR1 is SGHNT and CDR2 YENEEA. The CDR3 contains 13 residues. The V end was cut by 0 bases, the J end by 7 bases, with 7 bases between. This chain's CDR3 is CASSLDGGQPQHF. In DNA form, the CDR3 reads TGTGCCAGCAGCTTAGACGGAGGGCAGCCCCAGCATTTT. Complete variable domain (other parts from reference TRBV11-3 and TRBJ1-5): EAGVVQSPRYKIIEKKQPVAFWCNPISGHNTLYWYLQNLGQGPELLIRYENEEAVDDSQLPKDRFSAERLKGVDSTLKIQPAELGDSAVYLCASSLDGGQPQHFGDGTRLSIL.

The chain couples TRBV5-5 to TRBJ2-7, with D hard to call. Germline V lookup: CDR1 SGHKS, CDR2 YYEKEE (reference sequence). This CDR3 contains 12 residues. V lost 3 bases to trimming and J lost 0 bases, with 4 bases between them. The CDR3 DNA reads TGTGCCAGCAGCTCTAGCTCCTACGAGCAGTACTTC. It encodes CASSSSSYEQYF.

J is TRBJ2-7 and V is TRBV11-2; no definite D call. Trimming removed 4 bases from V and 7 bases from J, with 8 bases in between. There are 11 residues in the CDR3. CDR1 and CDR2 from the germline V gene are SGHAT and FQNNGV. The CDR3 protein is CASSSSVEQYF. The CDR3 bases are TGTGCCAGCAGCTCGAGCGTAGAGCAGTACTTC. The whole variable domain, filled in from reference TRBV11-2 and TRBJ2-7, reads EAGVAQSPRYKIIEKRQSVAFWCNPISGHATLYWYQQILGQGPKLLIQFQNNGVVDDSQLPKDRFSAERLKGVDSTLKIQPAKLEDSAVYLCASSSSVEQYFGPGTRLTVT.

In this sample, this clone turned up a few times. The rearrangement joins TRBV7-9 to TRBJ1-1, with TRBD1 as a possible D gene (5 bases). The CDR3 is 13 residues long. V lost 3 bases to trimming and J lost 3 bases, with 8 bases between them. Germline V lookup: CDR1 SEHNR, CDR2 FQNEAQ (reference sequence). The CDR3 bases are TGTGCCAGCAGCTTCACGGGGGACACTGAAGCTTTCTTT. This gives the protein CASSFTGDTEAFF.

This rearrangement joins TRBV6-6 to TRBJ1-5; maybe TRBD1 (6 bases). The CDR3 covers 14 residues. The germline V and J ends were trimmed by 6 bases and 3 bases, with 12 bases remaining between them. Germline V gives CDR1 MNHNY, CDR2 SVGAGI (reference sequence). CDR3 DNA: TGTGCCAGCAGACAACAGGGAAACAATCAGCCCCAGCATTTT. It translates to CASRQQGNNQPQHF.

The gene calls are TRBV28 and TRBJ1-2, with D perhaps matching TRBD1 (6 bases). Germline-derived CDR1 and CDR2 are MDHEN and SYDVKM. The CDR3 spans 15 residues. V lost 7 bases to trimming and J lost 4 bases, with 19 bases between them. The DNA for the CDR3 is TGTGCCAGCATTGGACCTGACAGGCCTTTCTATGGCTACACCTTC. Amino acids: CASIGPDRPFYGYTF.

V is TRBV7-6 and J is TRBJ2-3; TRBD1 matches at 7 bases. Germline CDR1 and CDR2: SGHVS and FNYEAQ. With 4 bases clipped from V and 2 bases from J, the junction kept 12 bases outside the gene matches. The CDR3 is 17 amino acids. CDR3 in DNA: TGTGCCAGCAGCTCACTAACCGGGACAGCCTTCACAGATACGCAGTATTTT. Translated: CASSSLTGTAFTDTQYF.

This chain connects TRBV5-1 to TRBJ2-3; TRBD2 matches at 8 bases. V lost 7 bases to trimming and J lost 2 bases; unmatched junction nucleotides: 12. The germline V gene encodes CDR1 SGHRS and CDR2 YFSETQ. This CDR3 comprises 16 residues. The CDR3 spells CASGGLADPSTDTQYF. The CDR3 DNA sequence: TGCGCCAGCGGTGGACTAGCCGATCCTTCCACAGATACGCAGTATTTT.

V and J are TRBV28 and TRBJ2-7; 9 nucleotides agree with TRBD1. The CDR3 length is 15 residues. Germline assignment: CDR1 MDHEN and CDR2 SYDVKM. After removal of 6 bases from V and 1 base from J, the junction contained 7 bases not matched to a gene. CDR3 nucleotide sequence: TGTGCCAGCAGAAGAACCGGGACAGGGTCCTACGAGCAGTACTTC. It yields the protein CASRRTGTGSYEQYF.

This clone was found a few times. The chain joins TRBV19 to TRBJ1-2; 8 nucleotides align to TRBD1. Looked up from germline, CDR1 is LNHDA and CDR2 is SQIVND (reference sequence). Germline trimming cut 5 bases from V and 4 bases from J; bases unmatched to any gene: 9. The CDR3 is 15 residues long. In nucleotides, the CDR3 is TGTGCCAGTAGTCTTACTGGACAGGGAGGCTATGGCTACACCTTC. This gives the protein CASSLTGQGGYGYTF. Together with reference TRBV19 and TRBJ1-2, the CDR3 gives the full variable domain: DGGITQSPKYLFRKEGQNVTLSCEQNLNHDAMYWYRQDPGQGLRLIYYSQIVNDFQKGDIAEGYSVSREKKESFPLTVTSAQKNPTAFYLCASSLTGQGGYGYTFGSGTRLTVV.

The V call is TRBV19, the J call TRBJ2-7, with D possibly being TRBD1 (5 bases). CDR3 length: 14 amino acids. The germline V gene has CDR1 LNHDA and CDR2 SQIVND (reference sequence). Trimming stripped 5 bases from V and 2 bases from J, with 13 bases between. The CDR3 here is CASSVSTAAYEQYF. CDR3 in DNA: TGTGCCAGTAGTGTCTCGACAGCTGCCTACGAGCAGTACTTC.

This clone was seen a few times. This chain connects TRBV2 to TRBJ2-5; D is perhaps TRBD1 (5 bases). V lost 2 bases, J lost 5 bases, and 15 bases lay in between. This CDR3 comprises 15 residues. Germline CDR1 reads SNHLY; CDR2 reads FYNNEI. Here the CDR3 reads CASSERVLQVETQYF. CDR3 nucleotides: TGTGCCAGCAGTGAACGGGTTCTACAGGTCGAGACCCAGTACTTC.

This chain joins TRBV20-1 and TRBJ2-1, with D possibly being TRBD1 (6 bases). The germline V gene encodes CDR1 DFQATT and CDR2 SNEGSKA (reference sequence). V gave up 5 bases and J gave up 7 bases, with 9 bases separating them. The length of the CDR3 is 11 residues. In nucleotides, the CDR3 is TGCAGTGCTTCGAGGGGGAATGAGCAGTTCTTC. Encoded protein: CSASRGNEQFF.

CDR3 sequence reads: CATRAIPPSGNTIYF. The CDR3 DNA reads TGTGCCACCAGAGCCATCCCACCCTCTGGAAACACCATATATTTT. This chain connects TRBV15 to TRBJ1-3; D unresolved. Trimming stripped 6 bases from V and 0 bases from J, with 12 bases between. The CDR3 has 15 residues. CDR1 LNHNV and CDR2 YYDKDF come from the germline V gene (reference sequence).

The V and J genes are TRBV25-1 and TRBJ2-3; TRBD2 is a possible D gene (5 bases). The germline gives CDR1 MGHDK, CDR2 SYGVNS. The CDR3 totals 13 residues. V was pared by 8 bases and J by 0 bases, with 9 bases between. CDR3 sequence reads: CASVLGSTDTQYF. DNA of the CDR3: TGTGCCAGCGTACTAGGGAGCACAGATACGCAGTATTTT.

Regarding this clone: A read error may produce the germline difference seen at one junction end. The rearrangement links TRBV7-7 to TRBJ2-1, with D maybe TRBD1 (5 bases). This CDR3 is 16 amino acids long. The germline gives CDR1 SSHAT, CDR2 FNYEAQ (reference sequence). CDR3 nucleotide sequence: TGTGCTAGCAGCCCACGCCCCGAAGGGGCGCACAATGAGCAGTTCTTC. Residues: CASSPRPEGAHNEQFF. The full variable domain, rest sourced from reference TRBV7-7 and TRBJ2-1, is GAGVSQSPRYKVTKRGQDVTLRCDPISSHATLYWYQQALGQGPEFLTYFNYEAQPDKSGLPSDRFSAERPEGSISTLTIQRTEQRDSAMYRCASSPRPEGAHNEQFFGPGTRLTVL.